This T cell receptor (beta chain) was identified in a study of blood T cell repertoires in COVID-19. Study-level background: The analysed material was cDNA or gDNA that came from T cells, B-cell-depleted T cells, or PBMCs.

The germline CDR1 and CDR2 sequences are SGHTA and FQGNSA. The CDR3 loop spans 15 amino acids. V dropped 4 bases and J dropped 0 bases, with 13 bases sitting between them. Method: immunoSEQ multiplex PCR; TCRdb's copy keeps in-frame clones and lacks some. The sample has 200,000 to 300,000 clones, around nine tenths seen once. Participants' reported clinical history set cohort assignment. Donors of Cohort 3 who recovered were those that had two negative PCRs, clearance, or symptom resolution. The sequencing input was PBMCs or T cells enriched from blood (not recorded which). This sequence joins TRBV7-2 and TRBJ2-7, with a tentative D call TRBD1 (6 bases). The clonotype originates from a woman aged 18-29 years who had recovered from COVID-19. CDR3 DNA: TGTGCCAGCAGCTGGGGGCCGGTGATCTCCTACGAGCAGTACTTC. As protein: CASSWGPVISYEQYF.